The clone carrying this T cell receptor (beta chain) was observed once. The antigen is unknown. Libraries were prepared by immunoSEQ multiplex PCR; TCRdb keeps only in-frame clonotypes and omits some of them. The repertoire holds approximately 3,000 clones, with 25% to 30% as singletons. The CDR3 has 14 amino acids. CDR1 is MNHGY and CDR2 is SAAAGT in the germline V gene. After removal of 5 bases from V and 3 bases from J, the junction contained 5 bases not matched to a gene. Free of atypia, the adjacent lung was collected at least 2 cm away from the tumor margin. The entry originates in a study of T cells in localized non-small cell lung cancer. General study findings and limits: In adjacent lung, a median about 52 of the top 100 tumor clones were found. A single tumor region was sequenced, leaving heterogeneity possible.

The sequencing here drew on normal lung tissue next to the tumor, taken before any cancer treatment. The chain links TRBV6-8 to TRBJ2-3; TRBD1 agrees at 7 bases. The clonotype comes from a woman aged 40-69 years with stage I lung adenocarcinoma. CDR3 nucleotides: TGTGCCAGCAGTGGCAGGGGGATAACAGATACGCAGTATTTT. Amino acid sequence: CASSGRGITDTQYF.